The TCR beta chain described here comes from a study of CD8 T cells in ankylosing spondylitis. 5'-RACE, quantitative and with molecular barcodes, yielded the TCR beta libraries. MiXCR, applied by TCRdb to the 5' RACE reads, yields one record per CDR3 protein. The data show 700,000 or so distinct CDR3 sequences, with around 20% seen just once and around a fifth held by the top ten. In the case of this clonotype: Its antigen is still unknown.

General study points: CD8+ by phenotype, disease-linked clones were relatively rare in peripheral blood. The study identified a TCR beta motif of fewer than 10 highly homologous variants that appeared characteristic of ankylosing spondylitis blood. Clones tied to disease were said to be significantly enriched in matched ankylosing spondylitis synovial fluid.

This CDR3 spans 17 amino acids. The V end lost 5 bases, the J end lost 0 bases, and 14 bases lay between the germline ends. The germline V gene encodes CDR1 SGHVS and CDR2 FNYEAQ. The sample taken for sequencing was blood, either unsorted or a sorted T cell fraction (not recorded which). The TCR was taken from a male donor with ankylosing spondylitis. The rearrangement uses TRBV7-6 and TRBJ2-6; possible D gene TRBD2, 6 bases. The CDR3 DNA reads TGTGCCAGCAGCGACGCGGGACGGATCTCTGGGGCCAACGTCCTGACTTTC. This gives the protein CASSDAGRISGANVLTF.